This TCR beta chain is from a study of beta chain features in type 1 diabetes. Cells sorted by CD45RO/CCR7/CD25/CD127/CD95/CD27 comprised CD4+ naive, central memory, regulatory and stem cell-like memory cells. Points from the study as a whole: Unsettled here was the matter of whether HLA type influences TCRB rearrangement. Naive, central memory and Treg TCRB repertoires appeared more alike in patients than in healthy donors. In all four CD4+ subsets, TCRB CDR3 length was significantly, moderately reduced in type 1 diabetes.

The isolated RNA, all of it, was reverse transcribed, so expressed TCRB transcripts were what got sequenced. An average of about 3.4 million reads was obtained for naive, central memory and regulatory T cell samples. Sequenced by immunoSEQ multiplex PCR; TCRdb stores in-frame clones only, minus some. The table has nearly 700,000 clones, under 15% seen once; the top ten hold roughly 0.022%. Germline lookup yields CDR1 GTSNPN and CDR2 SVGIG (reference sequence). The ends were cut back, 5 bases at V and 3 bases at J, with 14 bases in the middle. The CDR3 is made up of 15 amino acids. This clone was observed a few times. What it recognizes is unknown.

This chain uses TRBV30 with TRBJ2-6; D call uncertain. This clonotype originated in a man younger than 30 with type 1 diabetes. Sequencing was done on a sample of naive CD4+ T cells from blood. The CDR3 sequence is CAWFPVRYGANVLTF. Here the CDR3 DNA reads TGTGCCTGGTTCCCGGTGCGTTATGGGGCCAACGTCCTGACTTTC.